This T cell receptor (beta chain) was sequenced during a study of shared clonotypes between healthy human individuals. Whole-study findings and limits: Having only a few donors restricted how much genetic and exposure-history diversity was captured. Sampling included only blood; tissue repertoires likely differ.

The donors were adults (healthy and HIV-negative) with no recent acute infections or vaccinations. Notes on this clone: What it binds is not known.

This was a deep-level run. Using immunoSEQ multiplex PCR, the repertoire was profiled, and TCRdb retains in-frame clones only, with some absent. The sample contains roughly 760,000 clones, around 67% of which appear only once. Germline-derived CDR1 and CDR2 are LNHDA and SQIVND (reference sequence). Trimming stripped 0 bases from V and 4 bases from J, with 18 bases between. CDR3 size: 17 residues. The specimen was memory CD4+ T cells sorted from blood. Noted subset: CD45RA-negative fraction. This receptor was identified in a woman in her twenties or thirties in good health. The V and J genes are TRBV19 and TRBJ1-1; D is uncertain. CDR3 amino acids: CASSIDLSVGLSTEAFF. CDR3 in DNA: TGTGCCAGTAGTATAGACCTATCTGTCGGGTTGAGCACTGAAGCTTTCTTT.